The rows below give T cell receptor beta chains drawn from one sample of a study of identifying expanded T cells in peripheral blood. TCRdb's table, derived via immunoSEQ multiplex PCR, lists solely in-frame clones and lacks some. The table includes 81,000 or so clones, 84% detected once. The sequenced material came from blood. These receptors originate from a person between 18 and 70 years old in good health. Both conserved end residues are trimmed from each CDR3. The listing skips clone size in some rows; elsewhere it reads once, few, many or a size class.

clone_size v_call cdr3_aa
- TRBV19 ASSTSLLGDNQPQH
- TRBV28 ASSPWGSGDQETQY
- TRBV6-6 ASSYWTSGPYNEQF
- TRBV9 ASSRNAGNTIY
- TRBV19 ASSQGARTINYGYT
- TRBV5-1 ASSPMGGINEQF
- TRBV7-2 ASREGWRGYEQY
- TRBV6-5 ASSHTSGRVYEQY
few TRBV30 ASSRLMYQETQY
- TRBV5-1 ASSSGQPPYNEQF
- TRBV2 ASRPGTYLLGGTEAF
once TRBV7-3 ASSLRPLAGGRYEQF
- TRBV6-6 ASSSDRARNQPQH
- TRBV7-9 ASSGTGAGNTIY
- TRBV28 ASSSSPGPRTTDTQY
once TRBV27 ASSLLGGVGELF
few TRBV6-4 ASSERSGSQGEQF
- TRBV25-1 ASSPTSGSSGELF
- TRBV7-2 ASSSIGGWRDEQF
- TRBV30 AWSAGLEGVDTEAF
- TRBV9 ASSDRTNRIDEQF
once TRBV2 ASSDGSRNTEAF
- TRBV29-1 SVEVNRHETQY
- TRBV19 ASSIQTNEKLF
- TRBV6-5 ASSPTVLNTEAF
- TRBV7-9 ASSLASGTSVRDEQY
- TRBV4-3 ASSPAGQGIEKLF
once TRBV6-5 ASSYSTGYTGELF
many TRBV5-3 ARSLGYGYT
- TRBV4-2 ASSPDPGTGTNYGYT
once TRBV28 ASSSYVTTDTQY
- TRBV5-4 ASSLGRASYNEQF
- TRBV6-4 ASSRTGDTEAF
- TRBV6-1 ASRKLNTEAF
- TRBV27 ASSKQGGRNYEQY
- TRBV25-1 ASSVGGNYGYT
- TRBV18 ASSPPVGETGELF
- TRBV14 ASSQDRVAGQF
- TRBV7-6 ASSPPGLAGGNEQF
- TRBV21-1 ASSLIRPNSGNTIY
- TRBV19 ASSMFWF
few TRBV7-9 ASSLDGGAGQPQH
- TRBV7-6 ASSFSGSGYEQY
- TRBV19 ASSIGTDSNQPQH
- TRBV5-1 ASSYRGNTEAF
- TRBV30 AWSLSRDREQY
- TRBV28 ASSTQGARQETQY
- TRBV7-8 ASSRFVLAGAHEQY